This T cell receptor (beta chain) comes out of a study of T cells in Graves' hyperthyroidism and ophthalmopathy (dated by TCRdb to between 2018 and 2020). For context, the study as a whole: Peripheral blood samples were taken at the time of initial diagnosis, prior to any treatment. A discovery cohort of roughly 100 patients, roughly 40 with Graves' ophthalmopathy and more than 55 with stable Graves' hyperthyroidism, was used to find distinguishing TCR V-J signatures. An independent validation cohort of around 19 hyperthyroidism patients and over 15 patients who later progressed to ophthalmopathy tested prospective prediction of ophthalmopathy. The approximately 98 discovery patients were randomly divided into training and test sets at a 7:3 ratio. In addition, the study compared T-cell repertoires in thyroid tissue and in blood from roughly 6 Graves' hyperthyroidism patients. After sampling, hyperthyroidism patients received methimazole starting at 30 mg daily, and ophthalmopathy patients received high-dose intravenous methylprednisolone. The paper reports TCR Vbeta CDR3 sequencing of roughly 140 peripheral blood samples: under 45 ophthalmopathy, some 80 hyperthyroidism and 17 progressor patients.

TCR beta CDR3 regions were amplified from RNA transcripts. The first round of RT-PCR for the TCR CDR3 was performed with the HTBI primer set and the Qiagen OneStep RT-PCR kit. The libraries were constructed in a second round of multiplex PCR and then size-selected and purified. Paired-end sequencing of the libraries was performed with 100 bp reads on an Illumina HiSeq2000. Regarding the original processing steps: SOAPnuke was used to process the raw data, removing reads that contained adapters or uncalled bases, had a mean Phred below 15, or lacked an exact match to the constant primer or identifier. COPE v1.2.5 was used to merge the high-quality paired reads, and each unique nucleotide sequence was defined as a clonotype. MiTCR v1.1 was used to align clonotypes to the IMGT TRBV, TRBD and TRBJ reference segments. Analysis was restricted to V-J combinations with a frequency above 0.0001, which covered just over 98% of repertoires. A TCS score was defined as the ratio between F50 (clonal expansion) and ExV (chaos), using BLOSUM62-based TCRdist between CDR3 peptides within each V-J. Welch's t-statistics and random forest reduced 500 to 550 V-J features to 10 to 15, which were used in a naive Bayes classifier (R e1071). TCRdb trimmed public reads at Q25 via fastp, called clones via MiXCR and kept in-frame beta chains. Identical CDR3 proteins give one entry, which carries the most common genes and DNA. None of the V and J calls come from the authors' own analysis; TCRdb made them. Within this sample are around 620,000 distinct CDR3 sequences, with roughly 17% of them counted one time only. Less than 4.5% of the sample is in the top ten clones.

Relative to germline, V is 2 bases shorter and J is 5 bases shorter, with 12 bases between their ends. The germline V gene gives CDR1 as SNHLY and CDR2 as FYNNEI. The CDR3 measures 15 amino acids from cysteine to phenylalanine. Just CDR3 DNA is preserved here, 45 bases in frame from base 1. This clonotype occurred a few times. Its specific antigen is unknown. The input lacks base qualities; no much larger clone sits a single base away. Study-wide conclusions, independent of this receptor: In validation, the model predicted progression to ophthalmopathy with approximately 69% sensitivity and roughly 72% specificity, a median of approximately 6.5 months before onset. Most expanded thyroid clonotypes (frequency above 0.001) were also found in blood, which suggests that blood repertoires may mirror thyroid immune responses. A 13 V-J signature model separated ophthalmopathy from stable hyperthyroidism, with around 90% sensitivity and about 81% specificity in cross-validation and 80%/75% in testing. Sample size was not statistically predetermined, and blinding of investigators to group allocation was not performed.

Graves' hyperthyroidism was defined as stable when no progression to ophthalmopathy occurred over 18 months of follow-up. Hyperthyroidism patients were aged 18 to 65 years and newly diagnosed, with disease duration of less than 2 months. Patients with uncontrolled infections, other autoimmune diseases, pregnancy or lactation were excluded. Diagnoses relied on clinical symptoms, serum thyroxine and TRAb, thyroid ultrasound and orbital computed tomography. PBMCs were isolated from 7.5 to 10 ml of fresh peripheral blood by Ficoll-Paque density gradient centrifugation. Total RNA was extracted with Trizol reagent, and quality was checked on an Agilent 2100 Bioanalyzer.

The rearrangement combines TRBV2 with TRBJ2-2; TRBD1 is a possible D gene, resting on 6 matching bases. Source material: blood. The sequence derives from a woman aged 25 to 45 with Graves' hyperthyroidism. The nucleotide sequence is given as TGTGCCAGCAGTGAACGGCAGGGGACGACCGGGGAGCTGTTTTTT. Its amino acids are CASSERQGTTGELFF.